This TCR beta chain was sequenced during a study of beta chain features in type 1 diabetes. The sequenced template was cDNA made from the entire isolated RNA. Method: immunoSEQ multiplex PCR; TCRdb's copy keeps in-frame clones and lacks some. The sample includes 250,000 to 300,000 clones, 7% to 9% of them seen just once. Donors contributed one heparinised blood draw apiece, averaging about 110 mL. This clone came up a few times. V gave up 5 bases and J gave up 1 base, with 15 bases separating them. The CDR3 runs to 15 residues. Germline values: CDR1 SGHTS, CDR2 YDEGEE. V and J are TRBV5-8 and TRBJ1-1; D gene unclear. This sequence originates from a woman aged 18-30 years in good health. Specimen: central memory CD4+ T cells from blood. In DNA form, the CDR3 reads TGTGCCAGCAGTCCCTCGTACCTGGGGAACACTGAAGCTTTCTTT. Residues: CASSPSYLGNTEAFF.